The source of this T cell receptor beta chain is a study of blood T cell repertoires in COVID-19. As for the study in general: Whether acute or convalescent, the COVID-19 samples came from the United States, Italy and Spain. The analysed material was cDNA or gDNA that came from T cells, B-cell-depleted T cells, or PBMCs.

Germline loops: CDR1 MNHEY, CDR2 SMNVEV (reference sequence). CDR3 length equals 15 residues. V was clipped by 4 bases and J by 5 bases, with 17 bases between them. Authors' analysis steps: Counts of nucleated cells, estimated from reference gene primer amplification, were obtained. Libraries were prepared by immunoSEQ multiplex PCR; TCRdb keeps only in-frame clonotypes and omits some of them. For V, J and clone size, that table is used; D and trimming come from the DNA. Counted here are about 200,000 clones, 70% to 90% occurring once; the ten biggest clones make up 0.78%. The chain joins TRBV27 to TRBJ1-1, with D possibly being TRBD1 (5 bases). The receptor comes from a woman aged 65 to 85 with acute or convalescent COVID-19. Specimen: peripheral blood. The CDR3 sequence: CASSSDQGFSTEAFF. The CDR3 DNA reads TGTGCCAGCAGTTCAGATCAGGGTTTCTCGACTGAAGCTTTCTTT.